The 30 T cell receptor beta chains listed next were all sequenced from one sample in a study of blood T cell repertoires in COVID-19 (dated by TCRdb to the early 2020s). Library preparation was by the immunoSEQ multiplex PCR assay. TCRdb re-hosts the immuneACCESS table, in-frame sequences only. Its copies lack some clones; in the studies checked, an unresolved V gene accounts for under half of them, and the cause for the rest is not known. This sample comprises 130,000 or so clones, approximately 80% of them detected only once. Over 9% of the sample is held by the ten biggest clonotypes. Sequenced sample: peripheral blood. These receptors all come from a woman aged 60-70 years with acute or convalescent COVID-19.

V is TRBV9 and J is TRBJ1-3; D remains ambiguous. The CDR3 sequence is 15 residues long. The germline gives CDR1 SGDLS, CDR2 YYNGEE. Deletions cut 0 bases from V and 2 bases from J, with 9 bases between. The CDR3 DNA reads TGTGCCAGCAGCGTAGCCCAAGCCCCTGGAAACACCATATATTTT. It yields the protein CASSVAQAPGNTIYF.

This clone showed up just a few times. V and J are TRBV5-6 and TRBJ1-2; tentative D call: TRBD1 (6 bases). V was cut by 4 bases and J by 1 base, with 8 bases left in between. CDR3 length: 13 residues. The germline CDR1 and CDR2 sequences are SGHDT and YYEEEE. Here the CDR3 reads CASSQGNNYGYTF. The CDR3, as DNA: TGTGCCAGCAGCCAGGGGAATAACTATGGCTACACCTTC.

This clone has just one count. The V call is TRBV5-8, the J call TRBJ2-3, with 8 bases lining up with TRBD1. J was trimmed by 0 bases and V by 4 bases; bases with no gene match: 13. The CDR3 covers 18 residues. CDR1 is SGHTS and CDR2 is YDEGEE in the germline V gene. CDR3 sequence: CASSLATLRQGSTDTQYF. The CDR3 DNA reads TGTGCCAGCAGCCTCGCTACCCTTCGACAGGGGAGCACAGATACGCAGTATTTT. Full variable domain (missing parts from reference TRBV5-8 and TRBJ2-3): EAGVTQSPTHLIKTRGQQATLRCSPISGHTSVYWYQQALGLGLQFLLWYDEGEERNRGNFPPRFSGRQFPNYSSELNVNALELEDSALYLCASSLATLRQGSTDTQYFGPGTRLTVL.

This clone was seen only a few times. The chain recombines TRBV5-1 with TRBJ2-1; 7 bases fit TRBD1. Germline assignment: CDR1 SGHRS and CDR2 YFSETQ. With V trimmed by 4 bases and J by 8 bases, 9 bases remained unmatched. The CDR3 is made up of 14 amino acids. This chain's CDR3 is CASSPGQVRDEQFF. In DNA, the CDR3 is TGCGCCAGCAGCCCTGGACAGGTGAGGGATGAGCAGTTCTTC.

The chain joins TRBV7-8 to TRBJ1-5, with no clear D. V dropped 0 bases and J dropped 6 bases, with 6 bases sitting between them. The CDR3 consists of 13 residues. The germline V gene encodes CDR1 SGHVS and CDR2 FQNEAQ. The CDR3 protein is CASSLALVQPQHF. CDR3 bases: TGTGCCAGCAGCTTAGCCCTCGTTCAGCCCCAGCATTTT.

The genes are TRBV6-5 and TRBJ1-1; 9 nucleotides match TRBD1. This CDR3 has 16 amino acids. Germline V gene sequence: CDR1 MNHEY, CDR2 SVGAGI. With 4 bases clipped from V and 4 bases from J, the junction kept 10 bases outside the gene matches. CDR3 region: CASSSIRTGECTEAFF. In nucleotides, the CDR3 is TGTGCCAGCAGTTCCATACGGACAGGGGAATGCACTGAAGCTTTCTTT.

The sample holds a few counts of this clone. The chain links TRBV5-6 to TRBJ1-1, with D hard to call. Germline V CDR1 and CDR2: SGHDT, YYEEEE. Trimming took off 0 bases at V and 6 bases at J, with 12 bases between the two ends. The CDR3 sequence is 14 residues long. CDR3 sequence reads: CASSLDVLRAEAFF. In DNA form, the CDR3 reads TGTGCCAGCAGCTTGGATGTTTTACGGGCTGAAGCTTTCTTT.

The chain joins TRBV2 to TRBJ1-1; 10 nucleotides line up with TRBD1. The germline CDR1 and CDR2 sequences are SNHLY and FYNNEI. The CDR3 runs 14 residues. Unmatched junction bases numbered 8, after V lost 7 bases and J lost 6 bases. CDR3 in amino acids: CASTGRGQGAEAFF. The CDR3 bases are TGTGCCAGCACCGGGCGAGGACAGGGGGCTGAAGCTTTCTTT.

This rearrangement joins TRBV6-5 to TRBJ2-1; TRBD2 matches 8 bases. V shed 7 bases, J shed 8 bases, and the junction held 10 bases outside the gene matches. The CDR3 has 14 residues. Germline values: CDR1 MNHEY, CDR2 SVGAGI. Written as DNA, the CDR3 is TGTGCCAGCACCCCTCGGGGGGGTATGTATGAGCAGTTCTTC. Protein sequence: CASTPRGGMYEQFF.

The V gene is TRBV18, the J gene TRBJ1-2, with 9 nucleotides matching TRBD1. Germline lookup yields CDR1 KGHSH and CDR2 LQKENI. The V and J ends lost 5 bases and 4 bases, in that order; junction bases with no gene match: 8. The CDR3 runs 15 residues. The CDR3 coding sequence is TGTGCCAGCTCAGTAACCGGGACAGGGACCTATGGCTACACCTTC. Protein: CASSVTGTGTYGYTF.

The rearrangement links TRBV28 to TRBJ2-1; D gene uncertain. Trimming left V 6 bases short and J 5 bases short, with 11 bases between. The CDR3 has 13 residues. CDR1 is MDHEN, CDR2 SYDVKM, per germline. CDR3 region: CASRSDDDNEQFF. The DNA of the CDR3 is TGTGCCAGCAGGAGCGATGACGACAATGAGCAGTTCTTC.

The gene calls are TRBV21-1 and TRBJ1-2. TRBV21-1 represents a pseudogene. CDR3 length: 12 amino acids. This CDR3 reads CASSTGDYGYTF. The CDR3 DNA reads TGTGCCAGCAGCACGGGGGACTATGGCTACACCTTC.

The J gene is TRBJ1-3, the V gene TRBV15; D is unresolved. The ends were cut back, 3 bases at V and 8 bases at J, with 14 bases in the middle. Germline CDR1 and CDR2: LNHNV and YYDKDF (reference sequence). The CDR3 runs to 14 residues. The CDR3 region has the DNA TGTGCCACCAGCAGGGAGGAGTCTGTAGACACCATATATTTT. Amino acids: CATSREESVDTIYF.

This sequence joins TRBV6-4 and TRBJ1-3; perhaps TRBD1 as D (5 bases). The CDR3 covers 14 residues. Germline V gives CDR1 MRHNA, CDR2 SNTAGT. Trimming pared 10 bases from V and 4 bases from J, leaving 17 bases between. The CDR3 sequence: CANIPGTLGNTIYF. The CDR3 DNA reads TGTGCCAACATACCAGGGACTCTCGGAAACACCATATATTTT.

The chain carries TRBV30 and TRBJ1-6; 7 bases are a match to TRBD1. V shed 5 bases, J shed 7 bases, and the junction held 2 bases outside the gene matches. The CDR3 spans 12 residues. The germline V gene encodes CDR1 GTSNPN and CDR2 SVGIG (reference sequence). The CDR3 DNA reads TGTGCCTGGGACAGGGAAAATTCACCCCTCCACTTT. Translated: CAWDRENSPLHF.

The rearrangement links TRBV19 to TRBJ2-5, with TRBD1 matching over 9 bases. Trimming took 4 bases from V and 2 from J; bases not matched to a gene: 5. Per germline, CDR1 LNHDA and CDR2 SQIVND (reference sequence). The CDR3 is 15 amino acids. CDR3 residues: CASSRGGQGQETQYF. The CDR3 DNA sequence: TGTGCCAGTAGTAGGGGGGGACAGGGTCAAGAGACCCAGTACTTC. The whole variable domain, remainder taken from reference TRBV19 and TRBJ2-5, is DGGITQSPKYLFRKEGQNVTLSCEQNLNHDAMYWYRQDPGQGLRLIYYSQIVNDFQKGDIAEGYSVSREKKESFPLTVTSAQKNPTAFYLCASSRGGQGQETQYFGPGTRLLVL.

Many counts were recorded for this clone. The same CDR3 also results from other DNA sequences found in this sample. The V call is TRBV5-5, the J call TRBJ1-5, with 12 bases matching TRBD1. Germline CDR1 reads SGHKS; CDR2 reads YYEKEE (reference sequence). After removal of 2 bases from V and 3 bases from J, the junction contained 9 bases not matched to a gene. The CDR3 loop spans 18 amino acids. CDR3 nucleotides: TGTGCCAGCAGCTTACAACTGGGACAGGGGGCCTCCAATCAGCCCCAGCATTTT. It codes for CASSLQLGQGASNQPQHF.

This rearrangement joins TRBV18 to TRBJ1-2, with 8 bases identical to TRBD1. In germline, CDR1 is KGHSH, CDR2 LQKENI. V was pared by 3 bases and J by 6 bases, with 6 bases of the junction left unmatched. CDR3 length: 14 residues. The CDR3 loop is CASSPLGQGDGYTF. As DNA, the CDR3 is TGTGCCAGCTCACCTCTCGGACAGGGCGATGGCTACACCTTC.

This rearrangement joins TRBV6-5 to TRBJ1-2; weak D call: TRBD1 (6 bases). The CDR3 runs to 13 residues. Germline values: CDR1 MNHEY, CDR2 SVGAGI. The V end was cut by 2 bases, the J end by 4 bases, with 8 bases between. DNA for the CDR3: TGTGCCAGCAGTTACGGACAGCCCTATGGCTACACCTTC. It is translated as CASSYGQPYGYTF.

The V call is TRBV24-1, the J call TRBJ1-5; D gene unclear. The CDR3 runs to 14 residues. The germline V and J ends were trimmed by 4 bases and 4 bases, with 10 bases remaining between them. Germline CDR1 reads KGHDR; CDR2 reads SFDVKD. CDR3 sequence (DNA): TGTGCCACCAGTGAGCATGGCAGGAATCAGCCCCAGCATTTT. It is translated as CATSEHGRNQPQHF.

The chain couples TRBV9 to TRBJ1-2; D is unclear. The V and J ends lost 0 bases and 1 base respectively, with 13 bases between them. Germline loops: CDR1 SGDLS, CDR2 YYNGEE. There are 16 residues in the CDR3. The CDR3 DNA sequence: TGTGCCAGCAGCGTAGATGCCCACAGCAGTAACTATGGCTACACCTTC. Translating it yields CASSVDAHSSNYGYTF.

In its sample, this clone was seen once. The chain couples TRBV18 to TRBJ1-3; the D is unclear. The V end lost 5 bases, the J end lost 0 bases, and 14 bases lay between the germline ends. This CDR3 region has 16 residues. The germline V gene has CDR1 KGHSH and CDR2 LQKENI. CDR3 sequence reads: CASSFSAIDSGNTIYF. CDR3 bases: TGTGCCAGCTCATTCAGCGCCATTGACTCTGGAAACACCATATATTTT. Full variable domain (rest looked up from reference TRBV18 and TRBJ1-3): NAGVMQNPRHLVRRRGQEARLRCSPMKGHSHVYWYRQLPEEGLKFMVYLQKENIIDESGMPKERFSAEFPKEGPSILRIQQVVRGDSAAYFCASSFSAIDSGNTIYFGEGSWLTVV.

The V and J genes are TRBV4-2 and TRBJ2-7, with D possibly matching TRBD2 (5 bases). Trimming cost V 4 bases and J 4 bases, with 23 bases left between them. Germline V gene lookup returns CDR1 LGHNA and CDR2 YNFKEQ. This CDR3 is 17 amino acids long. CDR3 DNA sequence: TGTGCCAGCAGCCGTTCCGAGGGCACTGACGGGATTTACGAGCAGTACTTC. This gives the protein CASSRSEGTDGIYEQYF.

J is TRBJ1-2 and V is TRBV7-9, with D perhaps TRBD1 (6 bases). The CDR3 sequence is 12 residues long. Trimming took off 2 bases at V and 6 bases at J, with 7 bases between the two ends. The germline V gene has CDR1 SEHNR and CDR2 FQNEAQ (reference sequence). The CDR3 region has the DNA TGTGCCAGCAGCTTAAACAGGGATGGCTACACCTTC. This gives the protein CASSLNRDGYTF.

This chain links TRBV12-5 with TRBJ1-2, with 12 bases fitting TRBD1. J gave up 2 bases and V 4 bases, and 5 bases lay outside the gene matches. This CDR3 is built from 16 residues. Germline loops: CDR1 LGHNT, CDR2 FRNRAP. The CDR3 loop is CASGSGQGAGNYGYTF. The CDR3 bases are TGTGCTAGTGGTTCGGGACAGGGGGCCGGGAACTATGGCTACACCTTC.

The chain is built from TRBV3-1 (or the pseudogene TRBV3-2) and TRBJ1-6; a possible D gene is TRBD1 (5 bases). Germline V gene lookup returns CDR1 LGHDT and CDR2 YNNKEL (reference sequence). V lost 8 bases to trimming and J lost 9 bases, with 20 bases between them. The CDR3 loop spans 15 amino acids. For the CDR3, the DNA is TGTGCCAGCTCCCCCGGGGGGACCTCCGGTTCACCCCTCCACTTT. It yields the protein CASSPGGTSGSPLHF.

The gene calls are TRBV5-1 and TRBJ1-1, with D perhaps TRBD1 (6 bases). CDR1 SGHRS and CDR2 YFSETQ come from the germline V gene. The CDR3 has 14 amino acids. V lost 5 bases and J lost 1, with 12 bases in between. CDR3 sequence: CASRSQDRNTEAFF. As DNA, the CDR3 is TGCGCCAGCAGATCGCAGGACAGGAACACTGAAGCTTTCTTT. The full variable domain, completed using reference TRBV5-1 and TRBJ1-1, is KAGVTQTPRYLIKTRGQQVTLSCSPISGHRSVSWYQQTPGQGLQFLFEYFSETQRNKGNFPGRFSGRQFSNSRSEMNVSTLELGDSALYLCASRSQDRNTEAFFGQGTRLTVV.

V usage is TRBV5-1 and J usage is TRBJ1-2; possible D gene TRBD1, 5 bases. CDR1 and CDR2 from the germline V gene are SGHRS and YFSETQ. The CDR3 consists of 15 residues. Trimming took off 0 bases at V and 7 bases at J, with 16 bases between the two ends. The CDR3 sequence is CASSLGQQSAGGYTF. The CDR3 region has the DNA TGCGCCAGCAGCTTGGGACAGCAGTCGGCCGGTGGCTACACCTTC.

The rearrangement joins TRBV27 to TRBJ1-6; D is possibly TRBD1 (6 bases). In germline, CDR1 is MNHEY, CDR2 SMNVEV (reference sequence). The CDR3 consists of 12 residues. V lost 6 bases, J lost 12 bases, and 12 bases lay in between. The CDR3 here is CASRTGSIPLHF. DNA of the CDR3: TGTGCCAGCAGAACAGGGTCTATACCCCTCCACTTT.

This chain's CDR3 is CAWRVEGRSPLHF. For the CDR3, the DNA is TGTGCCTGGAGGGTGGAGGGTCGCTCACCCCTCCACTTT. The V gene is TRBV30, the J gene TRBJ1-6; D remains ambiguous. CDR3 length: 13 amino acids. Germline CDR1 GTSNPN, CDR2 SVGIG (reference sequence). Trimming shortened V by 3 bases and J by 10 bases, and 13 bases separated the two germline ends.